This is a list of T cell receptor beta chains from one sample in a study of blood T cell repertoires in COVID-19. The repertoire was sequenced with immunoSEQ multiplex PCR; TCRdb's copy has only in-frame clones and lacks some. This table has 150,000 to 200,000 clones, around nine tenths appearing once. The sequencing sample was made of peripheral blood. Source of these receptors: a human donor in a cohort sampled during active COVID-19. The CDR3 runs from the conserved cysteine through the conserved F or W. Each record gives: V gene, J gene, clone size, D gene, CDR3 DNA, CDR3 protein. A D gene is named only where the DNA matches it firmly. Expanded clones are given a class, and other clones once, few, many or no size at all.

TRBV4-3	TRBJ1-1	-	-	TGCGCCAGCAGCCTGTCGGCGGGGAACACTGAAGCTTTCTTT	CASSLSAGNTEAFF
TRBV9	TRBJ1-2	-	-	TGTGCCAGCAGCGTATCGCCAGGGGACTATGGCTACACCTTC	CASSVSPGDYGYTF
TRBV5-1	TRBJ2-1	-	TRBD1	TGCGCCAGCAGTCCTACCGGGACAGGCGCCTACAATGAGCAGTTCTTC	CASSPTGTGAYNEQFF
TRBV30	TRBJ1-2	-	-	TGTGCCTGGAGTGCGACAGTCTATGGCTACACCTTC	CAWSATVYGYTF
TRBV7-8	TRBJ2-7	-	-	TGTGCCAGCAGCCTCCCTGAGGGTTCCTACGAGCAGTACTTC	CASSLPEGSYEQYF
TRBV19	TRBJ2-3	-	TRBD2	TGTGCCAGTAGTAGCCGGACTAGCGGTCCAGATACGCAGTATTTT	CASSSRTSGPDTQYF
TRBV5-1	TRBJ2-3	-	TRBD2	TGCGCCAGCAGCCACCAATCTGGACTAGAAACAGATACGCAGTATTTT	CASSHQSGLETDTQYF
TRBV10-3	TRBJ1-5	-	-	TGTGCCATCAGCCTGGACAGAAGCAATCAGCCCCAGCATTTT	CAISLDRSNQPQHF
TRBV6-5	TRBJ1-1	-	TRBD1	TGTGCCAGCAGTAAACCGGGACAGGGGTACACTGAAGCTTTCTTT	CASSKPGQGYTEAFF
TRBV19	TRBJ2-1	-	TRBD2	TGTGCCAGTAGTATGTCTAGCGGGAGAGGATCCTACAATGAGCAGTTCTTC	CASSMSSGRGSYNEQFF
TRBV28	TRBJ1-4	-	TRBD1	TGTGCCAGCACCACTGGGGGGACAGGGGGTGAAAAACTGTTTTTT	CASTTGGTGGEKLFF
TRBV30	TRBJ2-6	-	-	TGTGCCTGGAGTGGCCTCGGTGCCGGGGCCAACGTCCTGACTTTC	CAWSGLGAGANVLTF
TRBV5-1	TRBJ2-5	-	-	TGCGCCAGCAGCCCAGCACTAGGTCTTTCTGGGACCCAGTACTTC	CASSPALGLSGTQYF
TRBV28	TRBJ2-7	few	TRBD1	TGTGCCAGCAGCGCAGGGACAGGGGGCGGAGGCTCTTACGAGCAGTACTTC	CASSAGTGGGGSYEQYF
TRBV5-6	TRBJ1-2	-	-	TGTGCCAGCGGCACACGCAGGGTCCCTAACTATGGCTACACCTTC	CASGTRRVPNYGYTF
TRBV4-3	TRBJ2-7	-	-	TGCGCCAGCAGCCAAGCAATAGCAACGCACTACGAGCAGTACTTC	CASSQAIATHYEQYF
TRBV9	TRBJ1-1	-	TRBD1	TGTGCCAGCAGCGTCGGACAGGGGAACACTGAAGCTTTCTTT	CASSVGQGNTEAFF
TRBV7-6	TRBJ2-7	-	TRBD1	TGTGCCAGCAGCCCAGGGACAGGCTACGAGCAGTACTTC	CASSPGTGYEQYF
TRBV6-2/TRBV6-3	TRBJ1-1	-	-	TGTGCCAGCAGTTACAAAGGGGCCACTGAAGCTTTCTTT	CASSYKGATEAFF
TRBV29-1	TRBJ2-5	once	TRBD2	TGCAGCGCCTACGTTACTAGCGGGGGGGGATCCCAAGAGACCCAGTACTTC	CSAYVTSGGGSQETQYF
TRBV7-2	TRBJ1-2	-	-	TGTGCCAGCAGCTTAGCCAGGGATGTCTATGGCTACACCTTC	CASSLARDVYGYTF
TRBV3-1/TRBV3-2	TRBJ1-1	-	-	TGTGCCAGCAGCCAAGATCGGGGGGGGACTGAAGCTTTCTTT	CASSQDRGGTEAFF
TRBV7-9	TRBJ2-7	-	-	TGTGCCAGCAGCTTATTCTTCGGGCAGGGTAAGATCTACGAGCAGTACTTC	CASSLFFGQGKIYEQYF
TRBV27	TRBJ2-6	once	-	TGTGCCAGCCGGAGCTCTGGGGCCAACGTCCTGACTTTC	CASRSSGANVLTF
TRBV7-8	TRBJ1-1	-	-	TGTGCCAGCAGCTTGCCAGGGCGGTCTGAAGCTTTCTTT	CASSLPGRSEAFF
TRBV9	TRBJ1-2	-	TRBD1	TGTGCCAGCAGCGTAGTTGACAGGGATGGCTACACCTTC	CASSVVDRDGYTF
TRBV20-1	TRBJ1-2	-	-	TGCAGTGCTAGTGACGGCAGATCAGGGTATGGCTACACCTTC	CSASDGRSGYGYTF
TRBV30	TRBJ1-5	-	TRBD1	TGTGCCTTGGGACAGGATAGCAATCAGCCCCAGCATTTT	CALGQDSNQPQHF
TRBV6-2/TRBV6-3	TRBJ2-7	-	TRBD2	TGTGCCAGCAGTTTACTAGCGGGGTACTTCTACGAGCAGTACTTC	CASSLLAGYFYEQYF
TRBV11-3	TRBJ2-1	-	TRBD2	TGTGCCAGCAGTTTAGCGGGGGTAAATGAGCAGTTCTTC	CASSLAGVNEQFF
TRBV18	TRBJ1-1	-	-	TGTGCCAGCTCACCCTCGGAGGGATTCACTGAAGCTTTCTTT	CASSPSEGFTEAFF
TRBV2	TRBJ2-7	-	-	TGTGCCAGCAGGTGGACAGAGCCTGGGGAGCAGTACTTC	CASRWTEPGEQYF
TRBV18	TRBJ2-7	-	TRBD2	TGTGCCAGCTCACCCTCTACCGGGACTAGTTCGTACGAGCAGTACTTC	CASSPSTGTSSYEQYF
TRBV5-4	TRBJ2-1	few	TRBD1	TGTGCCAGCCGGGACAGCTCCTACAATGAGCAGTTCTTC	CASRDSSYNEQFF
TRBV25-1	TRBJ1-1	-	-	TGTGCCAGCATAATTTCCGGGAGAGCTTTCTTT	CASIISGRAFF
TRBV19	TRBJ2-7	-	-	TGTGCCAGTAGTATCGGTTACGAGCAGTACTTC	CASSIGYEQYF
TRBV7-2	TRBJ2-7	once	-	TGTGCCAGCAGCTTACAGGGCCACTTCTACGAGCAGTACTTC	CASSLQGHFYEQYF
TRBV5-1	TRBJ2-7	-	TRBD1	TGCGCCAGCAGCTTACAGGGGGCGGCGGAGCAGTACTTC	CASSLQGAAEQYF
TRBV15	TRBJ2-1	-	TRBD2	TGTGCCACCAGCAGAGATCAAGCGGGGGGACTCAACAATGAGCAGTTCTTC	CATSRDQAGGLNNEQFF
TRBV19	TRBJ2-5	-	TRBD1	TGTGCCAGTAGTTGGACAGGGGCCCAAGAGACCCAGTACTTC	CASSWTGAQETQYF
TRBV5-4	TRBJ2-7	-	-	TGTGCCAGCAGCACCTCTACTGGTTCCTACGAGCAGTACTTC	CASSTSTGSYEQYF
TRBV5-6	TRBJ1-6	-	-	TGTGCCAGCAGCTTGGGGGACAAGAATTCACCCCTCCACTTT	CASSLGDKNSPLHF
TRBV19	TRBJ2-1	-	TRBD2	TGTGCCAGTAGTATTGCCGGGACTAGCGTATACAATGAGCAGTTCTTC	CASSIAGTSVYNEQFF
TRBV2	TRBJ2-7	once	-	TGTGCCAGCAGTGCAAACGGCTACGAGCAGTACTTC	CASSANGYEQYF